The next 17 T cell receptor beta chains were all read from a single sample in a study of blood T cell repertoires in COVID-19. Profiling relied on immunoSEQ multiplex PCR, and the TCRdb table lists in-frame clones only, not all of them. The sample lists some 90,000 clones, 90% to 95% occurring once. Material for sequencing was peripheral blood. These receptors were collected from a woman aged 45-59 years in a cohort sampled during active COVID-19.

The chain employs TRBV29-1 and TRBJ2-7; TRBD1 matches 9 bases. V was clipped by 3 bases and J by 7 bases; unmatched bases: 16. The CDR3 is 16 amino acids. Germline V CDR1 and CDR2: SQVTM, ANQGSEA. CDR3 sequence reads: CSVDKSGRTGDREQYF. The CDR3 coding sequence is TGCAGCGTTGACAAATCGGGTCGGACAGGGGACAGGGAGCAGTACTTC.

The genes are TRBV5-8 and TRBJ1-3, with D hard to call. V was shortened by 4 bases and J by 0 bases, with 11 bases between the two germline ends. CDR3 length: 15 residues. Germline V CDR1 and CDR2: SGHTS, YDEGEE. The CDR3 spells CASSPRGSSGNTIYF. The CDR3 DNA is TGTGCCAGCAGCCCCCGAGGGAGCTCTGGAAACACCATATATTTT.

The CDR3 DNA sequence: TGTGCCAGCAGCGGACTAGCGGGCAAGGGGCAGTTCTTC. Translation gives CASSGLAGKGQFF. V is TRBV6-2 or TRBV6-3 and J is TRBJ2-1, with TRBD2 matching 11 bases. CDR1 and CDR2 from the germline V gene are MNHEY and SVGEGT. This CDR3 is built from 13 residues. With V trimmed by 6 bases and J by 12 bases, 7 bases remained unmatched.

In this sample, this clone turned up a few times. J is TRBJ1-6 and V is TRBV6-1, with 9 bases that match TRBD1. Per germline, CDR1 MNHNS and CDR2 SASEGT. This CDR3 has 16 residues. With V trimmed by 5 bases and J by 6 bases, 8 bases remained unmatched. The CDR3 loop is CASSQDRGVSNSPLHF. The CDR3 nucleotides read TGTGCCAGCAGTCAAGACAGGGGGGTTAGTAATTCACCCCTCCACTTT.

This chain joins TRBV6-1 and TRBJ1-5; no reliable D call. This CDR3 has 15 amino acids. V lost 1 base to trimming and J lost 7 bases, with 14 bases between them. Germline lookup yields CDR1 MNHNS and CDR2 SASEGT. This chain's CDR3 is CASSEEADSRQPQHF. The CDR3 DNA reads TGTGCCAGCAGTGAAGAGGCGGATTCACGGCAGCCCCAGCATTTT.

This clone has just one count. This chain joins TRBV3-1 (or the pseudogene TRBV3-2) and TRBJ2-3; D remains ambiguous. This CDR3 contains 12 residues. In germline, CDR1 is LGHDT, CDR2 YNNKEL (reference sequence). Between the trimmed V and J ends, which lost 1 base and 5 bases, there was a span of 4 bases. DNA of the CDR3: TGTGCCAGCAGCCAAGTCGTAGATACGCAGTATTTT. Amino acid sequence: CASSQVVDTQYF.

The V call is TRBV13, the J call TRBJ1-1; no firm D call. The CDR3 has 13 amino acids. Trimming cost V 5 bases and J 10 bases, with 17 bases left between them. Germline CDR1 and CDR2: PRHDT and FYEKMQ (reference sequence). As DNA, the CDR3 is TGTGCCAGCAGCCCGGGAACCAGGACTTTAGCTTTCTTT. As protein: CASSPGTRTLAFF. Looking up the rest from reference TRBV13 and TRBJ1-1 gives the full variable domain: AAGVIQSPRHLIKEKRETATLKCYPIPRHDTVYWYQQGPGQDPQFLISFYEKMQSDKGSIPDRFSAQQFSDYHSELNMSSLELGDSALYFCASSPGTRTLAFFGQGTRLTVV.

The rearrangement uses TRBV5-4 and TRBJ2-7; 12 positions match TRBD1. This CDR3 has 14 amino acids. Germline V CDR1 and CDR2: SGHNT, YYREEE (reference sequence). V shed 4 bases, J shed 7 bases, and the junction held 6 bases outside the gene matches. CDR3 in amino acids: CASSGGQGAGEQYF. Here the CDR3 DNA reads TGTGCCAGCAGCGGGGGACAGGGGGCTGGGGAGCAGTACTTC.

The rearrangement joins TRBV7-2 to TRBJ2-3, with D possibly being TRBD2 (6 bases). There are 15 residues in the CDR3. V lost 5 bases and J 4 bases, leaving 16 bases between the germline ends. Germline V lookup: CDR1 SGHTA, CDR2 FQGNSA. The CDR3 bases are TGTGCCAGCAGCGTCGGAGGGCCGGGGGCAGATACGCAGTATTTT. Protein: CASSVGGPGADTQYF.

The table lists this clone with a few counts. The same CDR3 is also encoded by other DNA sequences in this sample. The CDR3 region has the DNA TGTGCCTGGAACAGGGATAGCAATCAGCCCCAGCATTTT. The encoded protein is CAWNRDSNQPQHF. The rearrangement links TRBV30 to TRBJ1-5, with D perhaps matching TRBD1 (6 bases). Germline V gene lookup returns CDR1 GTSNPN and CDR2 SVGIG (reference sequence). The CDR3 runs 13 residues. Between the trimmed V and J ends, which lost 4 bases and 0 bases, there was a span of 7 bases.

The J gene is TRBJ2-7, the V gene TRBV7-9; TRBD2 matches 11 bases. Trimming took 0 bases from V and 7 from J; bases not matched to a gene: 14. The CDR3 consists of 18 residues. Germline CDR1 is SEHNR and CDR2 is FQNEAQ (reference sequence). The CDR3 protein is CASSLAVGLAVRGGEQYF. CDR3 nucleotide sequence: TGTGCCAGCAGCTTAGCGGTGGGACTAGCGGTCCGTGGGGGAGAGCAGTACTTC.

The rearrangement links TRBV28 to TRBJ2-7, with TRBD1 matching over 7 bases. Germline CDR1 is MDHEN and CDR2 is SYDVKM. Trimming at V came to 4 bases and at J to 0 bases, leaving 6 bases not matched to a gene. The CDR3 spans 15 residues. DNA of the CDR3: TGTGCCAGCAGTTCCACAGGGGAACCCTCCTACGAGCAGTACTTC. It is translated as CASSSTGEPSYEQYF.

The chain employs TRBV29-1 and TRBJ1-2, with D tentatively TRBD1 (6 bases). Trimming left V 3 bases short and J 3 bases short, with 14 bases between. Germline V lookup: CDR1 SQVTM, CDR2 ANQGSEA. CDR3 length equals 14 residues. The CDR3 DNA reads TGCAGCGTTGACCCTACAGGGCGAGACTATGGCTACACCTTC. Its protein product is CSVDPTGRDYGYTF. Based on the CDR3 plus reference TRBV29-1 and TRBJ1-2, the full variable domain is SAVISQKPSRDICQRGTSLTIQCQVDSQVTMMFWYRQQPGQSLTLIATANQGSEATYESGFVIDKFPISRPNLTFSTLTVSNMSPEDSSIYLCSVDPTGRDYGYTFGSGTRLTVV.

The V gene is TRBV19, the J gene TRBJ1-1; TRBD1 is a possible D gene (6 bases). CDR1 LNHDA and CDR2 SQIVND come from the germline V gene (reference sequence). The CDR3 covers 15 residues. V gave up 3 bases and J gave up 1 base, with 12 bases separating them. The CDR3 sequence: CASSMGDIRNTEAFF. The CDR3 nucleotides are TGTGCCAGTAGTATGGGGGACATTAGGAACACTGAAGCTTTCTTT.

V is TRBV6-6 and J is TRBJ2-5; 9 bases match TRBD1. The junction had 10 bases not matched to a gene; V was cut back by 6 bases and J by 5 bases. The CDR3 has 15 residues. Germline V gene sequence: CDR1 MNHNY, CDR2 SVGAGI (reference sequence). The CDR3 is CASSPPGQGIETQYF. Here the CDR3 DNA reads TGTGCCAGCAGCCCTCCGGGACAGGGAATCGAGACCCAGTACTTC.

The chain carries TRBV9 and TRBJ1-3; D is unclear. Trimming pared 0 bases from V and 2 bases from J, leaving 6 bases between. This CDR3 is built from 14 residues. The germline CDR1 and CDR2 sequences are SGDLS and YYNGEE. CDR3 sequence: CASSVGQPGNTIYF. CDR3 DNA sequence: TGTGCCAGCAGCGTAGGACAACCTGGAAACACCATATATTTT.

CDR3 protein: CASSNPRRGPRDEQYF. The DNA of the CDR3 is TGTGCCAGTAGTAACCCCAGGCGGGGACCCCGCGACGAGCAGTACTTC. The chain links TRBV19 to TRBJ2-7, with D perhaps matching TRBD2 (6 bases). The germline gives CDR1 LNHDA, CDR2 SQIVND (reference sequence). Trimming took 4 bases from V and 5 from J, leaving 21 bases between them. The CDR3 runs 16 residues.